These 24 T cell receptor beta chains share one sample of origin, sequenced in a study of T-cell memory formation after mild COVID-19. One entry per CDR3 protein results from TCRdb running MiXCR on the 5' RACE reads. The sample has roughly 89,000 distinct CDR3 sequences, over 13% seen once. The sequencing sample was made of PBMCs or a T cell subset sorted from them (not recorded which). All receptors come from a man between 18 and 29 years old who had mild COVID-19 (a few samples of this study predate the infection). Cell type and time point are not known.

This clonotype was seen only a few times. The chain combines TRBV6-6 with TRBJ1-5; 7 positions match TRBD1. Germline V gene lookup returns CDR1 MNHNY and CDR2 SVGAGI (reference sequence). The length of the CDR3 is 16 residues. V dropped 0 bases and J dropped 3; count of bases not matched to a gene: 5. In DNA form, the CDR3 reads TGTGCCAGCAGTTACTCGAGACAGGGCCCCAATCAGCCCCAGCATTTT. Its protein product is CASSYSRQGPNQPQHF.

In its sample, this clonotype was seen a few times. The V and J genes are TRBV4-1 and TRBJ1-5; 10 nucleotides align to TRBD1. J gave up 3 bases and V 4 bases, and 9 bases lay outside the gene matches. The CDR3 runs 17 residues. Germline assignment: CDR1 MGHRA and CDR2 YSYEKL. The CDR3 loop reads CASSLAGTGAINQPQHF. CDR3 sequence (DNA): TGCGCCAGCAGCCTAGCCGGGACAGGGGCGATCAATCAGCCCCAGCATTTT.

The CDR3 spells CASSQDLTGRAYGYTF. The CDR3 DNA sequence: TGTGCCAGCAGCCAAGATCTAACGGGGCGGGCCTATGGCTACACCTTC. The chain uses TRBV3-1 and TRBJ1-2; TRBD1 is a possible D gene (5 bases). V was cut by 0 bases and J by 4 bases, with 15 bases left in between. The CDR3 length is 16 residues. In germline, CDR1 is LGHDT, CDR2 YNNKEL (reference sequence).

The rearrangement joins TRBV5-1 to TRBJ1-4, with TRBD1 matching over 9 bases. Germline CDR1 and CDR2: SGHRS and YFSETQ. The CDR3 loop spans 19 amino acids. The junction had 16 bases not matched to a gene; V was cut back by 0 bases and J by 7 bases. CDR3 protein: CASSLARTGELSTTEKLFF. DNA for the CDR3: TGCGCCAGCAGCTTGGCCCGGACAGGGGAGTTAAGCACAACTGAAAAACTGTTTTTT.

The gene calls are TRBV7-2 and TRBJ1-1; no firm D call. Germline CDR1 and CDR2: SGHTA and FQGNSA. This CDR3 has 12 residues. Trimming took 4 bases from V and 4 from J, leaving 7 bases between them. Written as DNA, the CDR3 is TGTGCCAGCAGCTGGGTGGGCACTGAAGCTTTCTTT. Encoded protein: CASSWVGTEAFF. The full variable domain, its missing parts supplied by reference TRBV7-2 and TRBJ1-1, is GAGVSQSPSNKVTEKGKDVELRCDPISGHTALYWYRQSLGQGLEFLIYFQGNSAPDKSGLPSDRFSAERTGGSVSTLTIQRTQQEDSAVYLCASSWVGTEAFFGQGTRLTVV.

This clonotype has only a few counts. This chain uses TRBV4-3 with TRBJ1-1, with D unclear. This CDR3 is built from 10 residues. Germline CDR1 LGHNA, CDR2 YSLEER. With 3 bases removed from V and 10 bases from J, the gap between germline ends came to 6 bases. In nucleotides, the CDR3 is TGCGCCAGCAGCCAGGGAATAGCTTTCTTT. The encoded protein is CASSQGIAFF.

The V call is TRBV27, the J call TRBJ2-7; 8 nucleotides align to TRBD1. V lost 6 bases and J lost 1; bases outside the gene matches: 8. The CDR3 sequence is 15 residues long. Germline CDR1 is MNHEY and CDR2 is SMNVEV (reference sequence). Here the CDR3 reads CASRPTGGSSYEQYF. The CDR3 DNA is TGTGCCAGCAGACCAACAGGGGGATCATCCTACGAGCAGTACTTC.

This clonotype was counted only a few times. V and J are TRBV7-9 and TRBJ2-7, with 8 bases that match TRBD1. The germline V gene has CDR1 SEHNR and CDR2 FQNEAQ (reference sequence). The trim removed 5 bases at V and 3 bases at J, leaving 6 bases unmatched. The CDR3 covers 14 residues. CDR3 bases: TGTGCCAGCAGCGGGGGACAGGCAAGCTACGAGCAGTACTTC. This encodes CASSGGQASYEQYF.

This clonotype was seen more than once but under ten times. This sequence joins TRBV6-2 or TRBV6-3 and TRBJ2-7, with D hard to call. Germline assignment: CDR1 MNHEY and CDR2 SVGEGT. The CDR3 extends over 12 amino acids. V was trimmed by 10 bases and J by 3 bases, leaving 13 bases between them. The CDR3 region has the DNA TGTGCCATCTGGAGTGGCCGCTACGAGCAGTACTTC. Amino acid sequence: CAIWSGRYEQYF.

This clonotype has a count of ten or more. The chain employs TRBV6-5 and TRBJ2-3; 9 positions match TRBD2. V shed 1 base and J 2 bases; nucleotides not matched to a gene: 4. This CDR3 spans 16 amino acids. The V gene's germline CDR1 is MNHEY and CDR2 SVGAGI. The CDR3 sequence is CASSYWRGGSTDTQYF. CDR3 nucleotide sequence: TGTGCCAGCAGTTACTGGCGGGGGGGCTCCACAGATACGCAGTATTTT.

The chain carries TRBV20-1 and TRBJ2-1, with D unclear. V was clipped by 6 bases and J by 5 bases, with 11 bases between them. The CDR3 has 12 amino acids. CDR1 and CDR2 from the germline V gene are DFQATT and SNEGSKA (reference sequence). The CDR3 is CSASSENNEQFF. CDR3 bases: TGCAGTGCCAGTTCAGAGAACAATGAGCAGTTCTTC.

J is TRBJ2-1 and V is TRBV4-3; D unresolved. V lost 0 bases and J 7 bases, leaving 7 bases between the germline ends. The CDR3 has 13 residues. From germline, CDR1 is LGHNA and CDR2 YSLEER. CDR3 nucleotides: TGCGCCAGCAGCCAAGACTTTCGGAATGAGCAGTTCTTC. Residues: CASSQDFRNEQFF.

This clonotype was seen only a few times. The rearrangement links TRBV28 to TRBJ2-5; D gene uncertain. Germline values: CDR1 MDHEN, CDR2 SYDVKM. CDR3 length: 14 residues. The V end was cut by 3 bases, the J end by 5 bases, with 13 bases between. The CDR3 spells CASSFLTSGETQYF. In nucleotides, the CDR3 is TGTGCCAGCAGTTTCCTCACCTCCGGGGAGACCCAGTACTTC. The full variable domain, its missing parts supplied by reference TRBV28 and TRBJ2-5, is DVKVTQSSRYLVKRTGEKVFLECVQDMDHENMFWYRQDPGLGLRLIYFSYDVKMKEKGDIPEGYSVSREKKERFSLILESASTNQTSMYLCASSFLTSGETQYFGPGTRLLVL.

Only a few counts were recorded for this clonotype. The V and J genes are TRBV15 and TRBJ1-5, with D hard to call. The CDR3 spans 13 residues. Germline CDR1 reads LNHNV; CDR2 reads YYDKDF (reference sequence). The V and J ends lost 0 bases and 6 bases respectively, with 6 bases between them. The CDR3 DNA is TGTGCCACCAGCAGAGATCGGGGTCAGCCCCAGCATTTT. Translation gives CATSRDRGQPQHF. Full variable domain (outside the CDR3, taken from reference TRBV15 and TRBJ1-5): DAMVIQNPRYQVTQFGKPVTLSCSQTLNHNVMYWYQQKSSQAPKLLFHYYDKDFNNEADTPDNFQSRRPNTSFCFLDIRSPGLGDTAMYLCATSRDRGQPQHFGDGTRLSIL.

On this clonotype: The missing conserved phenylalanine or tryptophan at the end of this CDR3 makes a read error likely. The chain couples TRBV2 to TRBJ1-5, with TRBD1 matching 8 bases. In germline, CDR1 is SNHLY, CDR2 FYNNEI. This CDR3 is 15 amino acids long. After removal of 8 bases from V and 3 bases from J, the junction contained 9 bases not matched to a gene. The CDR3 DNA sequence: TGTGCCAGCGGGGAGGGACAGGAAGACAATCAGCCCCAGCATATT. Amino acid sequence: CASGEGQEDNQPQHI.

This clonotype was seen more than once but under ten times. This chain links TRBV6-5 with TRBJ2-7; D might be TRBD2 (6 bases). V was trimmed by 4 bases and J by 0 bases, leaving 10 bases between them. Looked up from germline, CDR1 is MNHEY and CDR2 is SVGAGI. This CDR3 is 14 amino acids long. CDR3 sequence: CASSFSGSSYEQYF. Written as DNA, the CDR3 is TGTGCCAGCAGTTTTTCCGGGAGCTCCTACGAGCAGTACTTC.

The CDR3 region has the DNA TGTGCCAGCAGCTTAGTAGTCAAGAGAGCTGTAGATACGCAGTATTTT. Protein: CASSLVVKRAVDTQYF. The rearrangement joins TRBV7-6 to TRBJ2-3, with D unresolved. CDR1 and CDR2 from the germline V gene are SGHVS and FNYEAQ. The ends were cut back, 1 base at V and 5 bases at J, with 16 bases in the middle. The CDR3 is made up of 16 amino acids.

This clonotype has only a few counts. The chain is built from TRBV4-1 and TRBJ2-7; D gene uncertain. This CDR3 has 13 residues. Per germline, CDR1 MGHRA and CDR2 YSYEKL. Trimming left V 1 base short and J 1 base short, with 5 bases between. The CDR3 bases are TGCGCCAGCAGCCAAGCTACATCCTACGAGCAGTACTTC. Amino acids: CASSQATSYEQYF.

The chain links TRBV27 to TRBJ1-3, with D uncertain. Germline assignment: CDR1 MNHEY and CDR2 SMNVEV (reference sequence). The CDR3 is 15 residues long. V lost 6 bases and J lost 0, with 12 bases in between. The chain's CDR3 is CASSSGSNSGNTIYF. The CDR3 nucleotides read TGTGCCAGCAGCTCCGGATCCAACTCTGGAAACACCATATATTTT.

This clonotype was observed a handful of times. This sequence joins TRBV11-2 and TRBJ1-1, with D perhaps matching TRBD1 (5 bases). Trimming took off 3 bases at V and 7 bases at J, with 9 bases between the two ends. The CDR3 sequence is 12 residues long. The germline gives CDR1 SGHAT, CDR2 FQNNGV. CDR3 DNA: TGTGCCAGCAGCTTTGGGGCGATTGAAGCTTTCTTT. Its protein product is CASSFGAIEAFF.

This chain connects TRBV7-2 to TRBJ2-2; tentatively, D is TRBD1 (6 bases). Germline V gene data show CDR1 as SGHTA and CDR2 as FQGNSA. The CDR3 length is 16 residues. Between the trimmed V and J ends, which lost 3 bases and 5 bases, there was a span of 16 bases. CDR3 nucleotide sequence: TGTGCCAGCAGCTTGATCGGGACATCTAAGACCGGGGAGCTGTTTTTT. This encodes CASSLIGTSKTGELFF.

This clonotype has just a few counts. The chain uses TRBV9 and TRBJ2-1; weak D call: TRBD2 (5 bases). Deletions cut 2 bases from V and 3 bases from J, with 12 bases between. CDR1 is SGDLS and CDR2 is YYNGEE in the germline V gene. This CDR3 has 15 residues. The CDR3 sequence is CASSVRDSVYNEQFF. The DNA of the CDR3 is TGTGCCAGCAGCGTTCGGGATAGCGTCTACAATGAGCAGTTCTTC.

The sample holds a few counts of this clonotype. The rearrangement links TRBV5-1 to TRBJ2-1; TRBD2 matches 8 bases. The J segment lost 0 bases and the V segment lost 3 bases, leaving 11 bases of the junction unmatched. This CDR3 is 18 amino acids long. Germline V gene data show CDR1 as SGHRS and CDR2 as YFSETQ. The DNA of the CDR3 is TGCGCCAGCAGCTCGGGGGGTCTGAGCGGGGGCTCCTACAATGAGCAGTTCTTC. Its translation is CASSSGGLSGGSYNEQFF.

The rearrangement joins TRBV5-1 to TRBJ1-2; 10 bases align to TRBD1. Germline values: CDR1 SGHRS, CDR2 YFSETQ. V lost 3 bases, J lost 4 bases, and 15 bases stayed unmatched. The CDR3 has 18 residues. This CDR3 is CASSYLPGSRDRGYGYTF. The CDR3 DNA reads as TGCGCCAGCAGCTATTTGCCAGGGAGCCGGGACAGGGGCTATGGCTACACCTTC.